This TCR beta chain stems from a study of Siglec-9 on CD8 T cells in melanoma. The germline V and J ends were trimmed by 2 bases and 2 bases, with 3 bases remaining between them. CDR3 size: 12 residues. Germline CDR1 and CDR2: MNHNS and SASEGT. General study points: An effector memory CD8+ subset marked by Siglec-9 reportedly appeared to gather in melanoma.

As for this clone: Its antigen remains unidentified. The same CDR3 also results from other DNA sequences found in this sample.

TCRdb's copy holds only in-frame clones and misses some; the assay was immunoSEQ multiplex PCR. The sample gives 30,000 to 45,000 clones, 80% to 85% of which show up once; under 2% is in the top ten. The chain carries TRBV6-1 and TRBJ1-1; D is unclear. Source material: Siglec-9- CD8+ T cells sorted from blood. The TCR originated in a human donor in good health. The CDR3 DNA reads as TGTGCCAGCAGTGAATTAAACACTGAAGCTTTCTTT. Protein sequence: CASSELNTEAFF.